What follows describes a single T cell receptor (beta chain). Its antigen is unidentified. This table comes from immunoSEQ multiplex PCR, and its TCRdb copy is limited to in-frame clones, with some not included. The repertoire has 380,000 or so clones, less than 90% of them found once; the top ten carry about 11%. The data belong to a study of Ad26.COV2.S vaccination and SARS-CoV-2 variants. Whole-study context: By the intramuscular route, Ad26.COV2.S was given once, or twice 56 days apart. General study results and limits: Whether participants received vaccine or placebo, their non-spike TCR breadth was similar.

Germline assignment: CDR1 SNHLY and CDR2 FYNNEI. The V segment lost 3 bases and the J segment 4 bases; nucleotides outside the gene matches: 4. The CDR3 spans 15 residues. Treatment: around 19 received Ad26.COV2.S at low or high dose, single or two shots; 5 received placebo; per-sample allocation not given. The samples were gathered on day 63 after the first injection of vaccine or placebo. At a Boston site, the person donating was an adult of 18-55 years. This sequence originates from a person aged 18-60 years who received the Ad26.COV2.S COVID-19 vaccine or a placebo. The source was peripheral blood, collected in a trial of Ad26.COV2.S vaccine versus placebo. J is TRBJ2-7 and V is TRBV2, with 12 bases fitting TRBD2. The CDR3 loop is CASSETSGSPYEQYF. The CDR3 region has the DNA TGTGCCAGCAGTGAGACTAGCGGGAGTCCATACGAGCAGTACTTC. The variable domain in full, completed from reference TRBV2 and TRBJ2-7, reads EPEVTQTPSHQVTQMGQEVILRCVPISNHLYFYWYRQILGQKVEFLVSFYNNEISEKSEIFDDQFSVERPDGSNFTLKIRSTKLEDSAMYFCASSETSGSPYEQYFGPGTRLTVT.